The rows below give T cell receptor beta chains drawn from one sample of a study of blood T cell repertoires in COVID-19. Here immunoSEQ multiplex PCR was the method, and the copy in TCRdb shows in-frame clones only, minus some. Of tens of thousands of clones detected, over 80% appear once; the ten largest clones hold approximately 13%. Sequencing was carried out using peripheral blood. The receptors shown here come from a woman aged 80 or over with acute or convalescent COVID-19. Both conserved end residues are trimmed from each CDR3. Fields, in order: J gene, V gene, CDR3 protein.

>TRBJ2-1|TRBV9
ASSVGRTSGRNEQF
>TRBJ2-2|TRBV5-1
ASSPTGARTGELF
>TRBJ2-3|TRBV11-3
ASSLLTGDTSTDTQY
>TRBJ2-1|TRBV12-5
ASGHGTTLENEQF
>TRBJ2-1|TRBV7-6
ASSVQGINRNEQF
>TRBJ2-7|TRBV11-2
ASSLDLAARVSY
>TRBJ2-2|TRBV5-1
ASSHSGLAGNTGELF
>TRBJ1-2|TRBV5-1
ASSWDTNYGYT
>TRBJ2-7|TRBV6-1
ASSGPGQGSYEQY
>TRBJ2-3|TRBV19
ASSRRTSGRDTDTQY
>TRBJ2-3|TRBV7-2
ASSFRDGSEGDTQY
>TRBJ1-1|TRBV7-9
ASSRTGGIEAF
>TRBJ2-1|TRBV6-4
ASSRGFFNNEQF
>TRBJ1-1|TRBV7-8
ASSVAAGSTEAF
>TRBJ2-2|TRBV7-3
ASSHTSTGELF
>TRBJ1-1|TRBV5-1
ASSLGGTGVRSNTEAF
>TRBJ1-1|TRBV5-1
ASSIRTGGDTEAF
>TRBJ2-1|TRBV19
ASSPPGLAGSYEQF
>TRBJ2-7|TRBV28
ASSLYFGEQY
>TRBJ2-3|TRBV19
ASRNRASTDTQY
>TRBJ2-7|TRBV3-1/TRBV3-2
ASSLPGLAGGEQY
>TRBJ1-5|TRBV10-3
AISERTGPHQPQH
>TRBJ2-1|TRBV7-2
ASSFQGRGNEQF
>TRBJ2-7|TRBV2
ASNVGYEQY
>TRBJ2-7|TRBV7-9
ASSLAPGEQY
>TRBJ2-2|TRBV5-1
ASSLNRGGTGELF
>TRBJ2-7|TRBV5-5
ASSFWTGAFYEQY
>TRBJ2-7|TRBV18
ASSPSSGSYEQY
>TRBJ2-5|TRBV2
ASRGTLTGETQY
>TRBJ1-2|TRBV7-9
ASSFQTTNYGYT
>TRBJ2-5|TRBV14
ASREGGGSMKTQY
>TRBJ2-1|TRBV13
ASSRRTSGWYNEQF
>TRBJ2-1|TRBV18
ASSPPGLGYNEQF
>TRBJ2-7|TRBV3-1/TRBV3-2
ASSQNLRTSTYEQY
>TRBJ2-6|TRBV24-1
ATQHTWGPANVLT
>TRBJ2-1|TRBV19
ASSLAGGSNEQF
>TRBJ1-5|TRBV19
ASSKGQGGTLSFSSNQPQH
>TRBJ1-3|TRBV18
ASSTSPGQGSGNTIY
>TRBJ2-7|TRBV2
ASRERTGFLYEQY
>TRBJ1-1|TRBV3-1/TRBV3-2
ASRTRPQGGTEAF
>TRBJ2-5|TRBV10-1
ASSYIRLAGREETQY
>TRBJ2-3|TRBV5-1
ASSPEGVVDPDTQY
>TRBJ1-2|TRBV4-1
ASNQSSSANYGYT
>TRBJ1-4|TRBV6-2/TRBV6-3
ASSSTEKLF